Each of the 4 T cell receptor beta chains below was sequenced from the same sample in a study of beta chain features in type 1 diabetes. cDNA synthesis used the whole RNA isolate, giving expressed TCRB sequences. Profiled with immunoSEQ multiplex PCR; TCRdb holds only in-frame clones, not every one. The sample lists some 230,000 clones, about 9.3% occurring once. Sequenced material: naive CD4+ T cells from blood. All receptors come from a woman younger than 30 in good health.

This clone has just a few counts. This chain uses TRBV7-2 with TRBJ1-6; no reliable D call. The germline gives CDR1 SGHTA, CDR2 FQGNSA. CDR3 length: 12 amino acids. The V end was cut by 3 bases, the J end by 7 bases, with 4 bases between. The CDR3 loop reads CASSFRNSPLHF. CDR3 bases: TGTGCCAGCAGCTTCCGGAATTCACCCCTCCACTTT.

This sequence joins TRBV30 and TRBJ2-1, with 11 bases matching TRBD2. Germline-derived CDR1 and CDR2 are GTSNPN and SVGIG (reference sequence). The V and J ends lost 3 bases and 4 bases, in that order; junction bases with no gene match: 8. CDR3 size: 16 residues. The DNA for the CDR3 is TGTGCCTGGAGCGCCCTAGCGGGAGGTGCGTACAATGAGCAGTTCTTC. It translates to CAWSALAGGAYNEQFF. Supplemented by reference TRBV30 and TRBJ2-1, the full variable domain reads SQTIHQWPATLVQPVGSPLSLECTVEGTSNPNLYWYRQAAGRGLQLLFYSVGIGQISSEVPQNLSASRPQDRQFILSSKKLLLSDSGFYLCAWSALAGGAYNEQFFGPGTRLTVL.

Comments on this clone: This specimen includes other DNA sequences encoding the same CDR3. The chain has TRBV18 and TRBJ2-3; 7 bases match TRBD2. This CDR3 is built from 15 residues. Germline V gene data show CDR1 as KGHSH and CDR2 as LQKENI. With 3 bases clipped from V and 1 base from J, the junction kept 4 bases outside the gene matches. The CDR3 sequence: CASSPGGAGTDTQYF. The CDR3 region has the DNA TGTGCCAGCTCACCGGGAGGGGCCGGCACAGATACGCAGTATTTT. The full variable domain, with the rest looked up from reference TRBV18 and TRBJ2-3, is NAGVMQNPRHLVRRRGQEARLRCSPMKGHSHVYWYRQLPEEGLKFMVYLQKENIIDESGMPKERFSAEFPKEGPSILRIQQVVRGDSAAYFCASSPGGAGTDTQYFGPGTRLTVL.

This chain joins TRBV18 and TRBJ2-2; D possibly corresponds to TRBD2 (6 bases). CDR1 and CDR2 from the germline V gene are KGHSH and LQKENI. This CDR3 spans 16 amino acids. The germline V and J ends were trimmed by 0 bases and 5 bases, with 13 bases remaining between them. The CDR3 is CASSPPSLASTGELFF. CDR3 nucleotide sequence: TGTGCCAGCTCACCACCGTCCCTAGCGTCAACCGGGGAGCTGTTTTTT. The full variable domain, completed using reference TRBV18 and TRBJ2-2, is NAGVMQNPRHLVRRRGQEARLRCSPMKGHSHVYWYRQLPEEGLKFMVYLQKENIIDESGMPKERFSAEFPKEGPSILRIQQVVRGDSAAYFCASSPPSLASTGELFFGEGSRLTVL.